This T cell receptor (beta chain) is from a study of beta chain features in type 1 diabetes (dated by TCRdb to the late 2010s). As for the study more broadly: No differences in mean age, gender distribution, total cell number or subset yield were found between patients and healthy donors. In the study, TCRB repertoires of sorted circulating CD4+ T cell subsets from recently diagnosed type 1 diabetes patients were compared with those of matched healthy donors. Across all samples, around 99 million sorted cells were examined, and cell number per subset correlated strongly with RNA yield. Regulatory and stem cell-like memory subsets were isolated from only 8 patients and roughly 8 healthy donors, whereas naive and central memory subsets came from all 30 or so donors. Summary of the overall study and its limitations: In all four CD4+ subsets, TCRB CDR3 length was moderately but significantly shorter in type 1 diabetes patients. HLA sub-analyses involved small numbers of individuals, so any influence of HLA type on TCRB rearrangement remained unresolved. Because cDNA was sequenced instead of genomic DNA, highly expressing activated cells could be over-represented, though the groups showed no difference in activation or CD3 levels. PCR may preferentially amplify shorter templates, but because patient and control samples were amplified and corrected together, any resulting skew would affect both groups equally. The naive, central memory and regulatory TCRB repertoires appeared to resemble one another more closely among patients than among healthy donors. Fewer insertions and more nucleotide deletions at VDJ recombination sites were observed in patients with type 1 diabetes, implying thymic rearrangement abnormalities.

The CDR3, cysteine through phenylalanine, is 15 amino acids long. CDR3 DNA is the only sequence kept; it has 45 bases, read in frame from the first base. Based on the germline V gene (reference sequence), the CDR1 and CDR2 sequences are LNHNV and YYDKDF. After removal of 7 bases from V and 2 bases from J, the junction retains 7 bases not matched to a gene. This clone was counted a few times. The target of this receptor is not known. Nothing much larger sits one base from this clone, and base qualities are not available. Each donor gave one peripheral blood draw, averaging approximately 110 mL, which was collected into heparinised tubes. Naive, central memory, regulatory and stem cell-like memory CD4+ T cells were sorted on a BD FACSAria II using a panel including CD45RO, CCR7, CD25, CD127, CD95 and CD27. A purity above 98% was achieved for all sorted populations. PBMCs were separated immediately by Lymphoprep density gradient centrifugation and were stained directly, without being cultured. Samples were stained and sorted in pairs, with one healthy donor and one patient per experiment, so that batch effects were minimized.

The entire amount of isolated RNA was reverse transcribed using the High Capacity cDNA Reverse Transcription Kit, so the sequenced TCRB transcripts were expressed ones. Naive, central memory and regulatory T cell samples underwent deep immunoSEQ sequencing, averaging roughly 3.4 million total reads per sample. Sorted cells were lysed in RLT buffer and RNA was extracted with DNase-treated RNeasy Micro or Mini kits, depending on cell number. Each cell subset was processed on its own to prevent cross-contamination, while patient and healthy donor samples were processed together. Using the immunoSEQ multiplex PCR, TCRB sequences were amplified from cDNA into 87-bp fragments spanning the CDR3 region. The amplicons were sequenced using the Illumina HiSeq platform. The study's processing was this. Synthetic template baselines were used to correct PCR bias computationally, reads within Hamming distance 2 were collapsed, and singletons that could not be merged were discarded. By aligning reads against IMGT, V, D and J genes, CDR3 length, and insertions or deletions at six rearrangement sites were assigned. Within each subset, clonotype counts were normalized to the number of sorted cells before true diversity and Gini coefficients were calculated with the tcR R package. The overlap coefficient, calculated on TCRB nucleotide sequences, was used to measure repertoire sharing. Out-of-frame TCRB sequences from naive cells were analyzed to stand in for the pre-selection repertoire. TCRdb stores this immuneACCESS table with in-frame sequences only. Part of the clones is absent; in the studies checked, under half of the shortfall reflects unresolved V genes, and no reason is known for the rest. V and J calls plus clone size are reproduced from that table; the DNA served to infer D and trimming. The sample table shows under 300,000 clones, and about 15% are seen once. The ten biggest clones cover roughly 0.019% of the sample.

Sequences were obtained from naive CD4+ T cells from blood. The cell subset or site label corresponds to: true naive CD4+ T cells. The chain is made from TRBV15 and TRBJ2-3; 9 bases in between match TRBD2. The TCR sequence derives from a young man with type 1 diabetes. In nucleotides, the sequence is TGTGCCACCAAGATGACTAGCGGAGTCACAGATACGCAGTATTTT. The resulting protein is CATKMTSGVTDTQYF. With all but the CDR3 taken from the reference TRBV15 and TRBJ2-3 genes, the full variable domain is: DAMVIQNPRYQVTQFGKPVTLSCSQTLNHNVMYWYQQKSSQAPKLLFHYYDKDFNNEADTPDNFQSRRPNTSFCFLDIRSPGLGDTAMYLCATKMTSGVTDTQYFGPGTRLTVL.